One sample yielded the 16 T cell receptor beta chains listed below, sequenced in a study of shared clonotypes between healthy human individuals. Using immunoSEQ multiplex PCR, the repertoire was profiled, and TCRdb retains in-frame clones only, with some absent. The profile covers 2,500,000 or so clones, with under 95% appearing a single time and approximately 0.41% taken by the ten largest. The sample comprised naive CD4+ T cells from PBMCs. Indicated subset: CD45RA+ positively selected. The receptors here all came from a man between 18 and 29 years old in good health. Some clones in this sample may be carry-over from other donors' samples.

The chain has TRBV5-1 and TRBJ2-2; D is possibly TRBD2 (5 bases). The germline V and J ends were trimmed by 0 bases and 0 bases, with 12 bases remaining between them. Germline-derived CDR1 and CDR2 are SGHRS and YFSETQ. This CDR3 region has 17 residues. CDR3 DNA sequence: TGCGCCAGCAGCTTGGGAGTAGTAGCGACGAACACCGGGGAGCTGTTTTTT. Protein product: CASSLGVVATNTGELFF.

The chain uses TRBV10-3 and TRBJ2-1; 10 nucleotides match TRBD1. The CDR3 covers 16 residues. Germline V CDR1 and CDR2: ENHRY, SYGVKD. V dropped 6 bases and J dropped 6; count of bases not matched to a gene: 11. The CDR3 region is CAIRQTKGTGVNEQFF. The CDR3 DNA follows: TGTGCCATCAGGCAGACCAAGGGGACAGGGGTCAATGAGCAGTTCTTC.

V gene TRBV4-1 combines with J gene TRBJ1-6; D is unresolved. The CDR3 contains 14 residues. Trimming left V 3 bases short and J 10 bases short, with 13 bases between. Germline CDR1 and CDR2: MGHRA and YSYEKL. The CDR3 is CASSQGGFGSPLHF. The DNA for the CDR3 is TGCGCCAGCAGCCAGGGAGGTTTCGGGTCACCCCTCCACTTT.

The rearrangement uses TRBV5-1 and TRBJ1-2; 8 nucleotides agree with TRBD1. Germline loops: CDR1 SGHRS, CDR2 YFSETQ. There are 16 residues in the CDR3. V shed 0 bases, J shed 7 bases, and the junction held 11 bases outside the gene matches. The CDR3 sequence is CASSLEGQGGVAGYTF. In DNA form, the CDR3 reads TGCGCCAGCAGCTTGGAAGGACAGGGTGGTGTGGCTGGCTACACCTTC.

The J gene is TRBJ2-6, the V gene TRBV28, with D tentatively TRBD2 (5 bases). The CDR3 consists of 17 residues. Per germline, CDR1 MDHEN and CDR2 SYDVKM. V was shortened by 6 bases and J by 0 bases, with 15 bases between the two germline ends. The CDR3 loop reads CASRSPGGSSGANVLTF. CDR3 nucleotides: TGTGCCAGCAGATCACCTGGTGGGAGCTCTGGGGCCAACGTCCTGACTTTC. The variable domain in full, with the rest retrieved from reference TRBV28 and TRBJ2-6, is DVKVTQSSRYLVKRTGEKVFLECVQDMDHENMFWYRQDPGLGLRLIYFSYDVKMKEKGDIPEGYSVSREKKERFSLILESASTNQTSMYLCASRSPGGSSGANVLTFGAGSRLTVL.

The rearrangement links TRBV5-6 to TRBJ2-6, with D maybe TRBD1 (5 bases). Germline CDR1 SGHDT, CDR2 YYEEEE. Trimming cost V 1 base and J 4 bases, with 12 bases left between them. The CDR3 consists of 16 residues. The CDR3 region is CASSLLGVGGANVLTF. The DNA of the CDR3 is TGTGCCAGCAGCTTGCTAGGGGTTGGGGGGGCCAACGTCCTGACTTTC. The variable domain in full, completed from reference TRBV5-6 and TRBJ2-6, reads DAGVTQSPTHLIKTRGQQVTLRCSPKSGHDTVSWYQQALGQGPQFIFQYYEEEERQRGNFPDRFSGHQFPNYSSELNVNALLLGDSALYLCASSLLGVGGANVLTFGAGSRLTVL.

The rearrangement joins TRBV7-2 to TRBJ2-1; 7 bases map to TRBD2. The CDR3 has 15 residues. The germline V gene has CDR1 SGHTA and CDR2 FQGNSA. Germline trimming cut 6 bases from V and 6 bases from J; bases unmatched to any gene: 11. CDR3 in DNA: TGTGCCAGCAGTTTCAACGGGAGGCCCCCCAATGAGCAGTTCTTC. It translates to CASSFNGRPPNEQFF.

The chain has TRBV6-4 and TRBJ2-1; D possibly corresponds to TRBD2 (6 bases). V was trimmed by 0 bases and J by 10 bases, leaving 13 bases between them. The CDR3 extends over 14 amino acids. CDR1 MRHNA and CDR2 SNTAGT come from the germline V gene. The CDR3 DNA follows: TGTGCCAGCAGTGACTCCTGGACTAATAAAGAGCAGTTCTTC. It encodes CASSDSWTNKEQFF.

The V and J genes are TRBV10-3 and TRBJ2-7; 8 bases match TRBD2. The CDR3 spans 14 residues. Germline values: CDR1 ENHRY, CDR2 SYGVKD. The V segment lost 4 bases and the J segment 4 bases; nucleotides outside the gene matches: 6. The CDR3: CAISVAGIRYEQYF. In DNA, the CDR3 is TGTGCCATCAGTGTAGCGGGAATAAGGTACGAGCAGTACTTC.

The chain links TRBV5-1 to TRBJ2-7; TRBD2 might be the D (6 bases). With 1 base removed from V and 5 bases from J, the gap between germline ends came to 22 bases. Germline V gives CDR1 SGHRS, CDR2 YFSETQ. The CDR3 length is 17 residues. CDR3: CASSLLPEGVGSNEQYF. CDR3 DNA: TGCGCCAGCAGCTTGCTTCCGGAGGGAGTCGGTAGTAACGAGCAGTACTTC.

As to this clone: Distinct nucleotide sequences in the sample also encode this CDR3. The chain couples TRBV5-1 to TRBJ1-5; no clear D. CDR3 size: 15 residues. Looked up from germline, CDR1 is SGHRS and CDR2 is YFSETQ. V gave up 0 bases and J gave up 2 bases, with 9 bases separating them. Written as DNA, the CDR3 is TGCGCCAGCAGCTTGGACGCGAGCGGCAATCAGCCCCAGCATTTT. This translates into CASSLDASGNQPQHF.

The genes are TRBV28 and TRBJ2-1, with D tentatively TRBD2 (5 bases). Germline lookup yields CDR1 MDHEN and CDR2 SYDVKM. The CDR3 spans 15 residues. The V and J ends lost 7 bases and 4 bases respectively, with 17 bases between them. The CDR3 coding sequence is TGTGCCAGCATACCCGAGGGCCTGGGGTACAATGAGCAGTTCTTC. Its protein product is CASIPEGLGYNEQFF.

The rearrangement joins TRBV4-1 to TRBJ1-3; D not certain. This CDR3 region has 15 residues. CDR1 MGHRA and CDR2 YSYEKL come from the germline V gene. The V gene lost 1 base and the J gene lost 4 bases, with 11 bases spanning the gap. CDR3 in amino acids: CASSQVGGNGNTIYF. CDR3 nucleotides: TGCGCCAGCAGCCAAGTGGGCGGGAACGGAAACACCATATATTTT.

Here the CDR3 DNA reads TGTGCCTGGAGCCACCACAGGGTTGGAGACTATGGCTACACCTTC. Protein: CAWSHHRVGDYGYTF. The gene calls are TRBV30 and TRBJ1-2; weak D call: TRBD1 (6 bases). The germline CDR1 and CDR2 sequences are GTSNPN and SVGIG (reference sequence). Trimming stripped 3 bases from V and 3 bases from J, with 17 bases between. The CDR3 is 15 residues long.

V is TRBV6-5 and J is TRBJ1-2; D call uncertain. V shed 5 bases and J shed 1 base, with 5 bases lying between them. CDR1 MNHEY and CDR2 SVGAGI come from the germline V gene. The CDR3 has 12 residues. The CDR3 sequence: CASSRDNYGYTF. As DNA, the CDR3 is TGTGCCAGCAGTCGGGATAACTATGGCTACACCTTC.

This clone was picked up one time. The chain recombines TRBV27 with TRBJ2-3, with D perhaps TRBD2 (5 bases). Deletions cut 6 bases from V and 4 bases from J, with 17 bases between. The CDR3 covers 15 residues. Germline V gene lookup returns CDR1 MNHEY and CDR2 SMNVEV (reference sequence). The CDR3 bases are TGTGCCAGCAGGGGTAGCGTCCTGGTGGCAGATACGCAGTATTTT. This codes for CASRGSVLVADTQYF.